The 2 T cell receptor beta chains below all came from one sample that was sequenced in a study of beta chain features in type 1 diabetes. Their cognate antigens are unknown. Notes on the study in general: For Type 1 diabetes patients, all four CD4+ subsets carried TCRB CDR3s that were moderately but significantly shorter.

What was sequenced were expressed TCRB transcripts, since all of the isolated RNA had been reverse transcribed. Generated by immunoSEQ multiplex PCR, the TCRdb table keeps only in-frame clones and is missing some. The table lists about 640,000 clones, 9.5% to 15% of them singletons. Material: naive CD4+ T cells from blood. These receptors were collected from a man aged 25 to 40 with type 1 diabetes.

This clone was recorded only once. The rearrangement uses TRBV18 and TRBJ2-7; D unclear. V lost 2 bases and J lost 2, with 19 bases in between. The CDR3 extends over 17 amino acids. Germline CDR1 KGHSH, CDR2 LQKENI. CDR3 amino acids: CASSPFRSKVMAYEQYF. The CDR3 DNA reads TGTGCCAGCTCACCATTCAGGTCGAAGGTGATGGCCTACGAGCAGTACTTC. The full variable domain, completed using reference TRBV18 and TRBJ2-7, is NAGVMQNPRHLVRRRGQEARLRCSPMKGHSHVYWYRQLPEEGLKFMVYLQKENIIDESGMPKERFSAEFPKEGPSILRIQQVVRGDSAAYFCASSPFRSKVMAYEQYFGPGTRLTVT.

This clone was detected only a few times. The gene calls are TRBV10-3 and TRBJ1-6, with D perhaps TRBD1 (6 bases). The germline V and J ends were trimmed by 9 bases and 10 bases, with 16 bases remaining between them. This CDR3 spans 13 amino acids. Germline CDR1 and CDR2: ENHRY and SYGVKD. CDR3 residues: CAIKQGEESPLHF. In DNA form, the CDR3 reads TGTGCCATAAAACAGGGTGAGGAGTCACCCCTCCACTTT.